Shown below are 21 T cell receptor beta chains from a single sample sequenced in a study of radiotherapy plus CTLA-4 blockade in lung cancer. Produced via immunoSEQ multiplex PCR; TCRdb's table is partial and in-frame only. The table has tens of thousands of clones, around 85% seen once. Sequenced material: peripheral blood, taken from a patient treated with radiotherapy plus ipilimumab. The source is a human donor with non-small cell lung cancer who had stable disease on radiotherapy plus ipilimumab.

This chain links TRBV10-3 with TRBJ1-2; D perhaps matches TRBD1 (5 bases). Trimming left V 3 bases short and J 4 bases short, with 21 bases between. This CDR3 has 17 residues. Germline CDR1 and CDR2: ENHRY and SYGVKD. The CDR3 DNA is TGTGCCATCAGTGATAGGCTCGGGGGGGTAGGCGCCTATGGCTACACCTTC. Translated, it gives CAISDRLGGVGAYGYTF.

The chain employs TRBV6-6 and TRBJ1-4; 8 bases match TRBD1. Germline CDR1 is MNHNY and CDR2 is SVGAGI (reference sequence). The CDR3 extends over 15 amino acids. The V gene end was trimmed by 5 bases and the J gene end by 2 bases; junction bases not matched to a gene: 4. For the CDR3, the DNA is TGTGCCAGCAGTCACCGGGACAGGACTAATGAAAAACTGTTTTTT. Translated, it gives CASSHRDRTNEKLFF.

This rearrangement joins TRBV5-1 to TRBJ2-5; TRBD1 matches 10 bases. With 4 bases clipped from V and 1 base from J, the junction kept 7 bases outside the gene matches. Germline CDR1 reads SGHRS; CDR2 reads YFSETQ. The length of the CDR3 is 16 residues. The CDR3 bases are TGCGCCAGCAGCCTAACCGGGACAGGGGTCCAAGAGACCCAGTACTTC. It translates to CASSLTGTGVQETQYF.

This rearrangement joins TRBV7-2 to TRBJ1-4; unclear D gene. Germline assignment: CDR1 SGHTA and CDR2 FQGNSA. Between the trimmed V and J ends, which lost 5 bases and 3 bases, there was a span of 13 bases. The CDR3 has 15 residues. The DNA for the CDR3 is TGTGCCAGCAGCCTTGGGCCTACGGCTAATGAAAAACTGTTTTTT. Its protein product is CASSLGPTANEKLFF.

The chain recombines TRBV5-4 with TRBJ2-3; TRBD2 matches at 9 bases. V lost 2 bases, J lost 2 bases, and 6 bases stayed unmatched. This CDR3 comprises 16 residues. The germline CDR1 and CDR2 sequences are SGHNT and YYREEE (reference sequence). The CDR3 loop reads CASSLRRGGATDTQYF. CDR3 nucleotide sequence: TGTGCCAGCAGCTTAAGGCGGGGGGGGGCCACAGATACGCAGTATTTT. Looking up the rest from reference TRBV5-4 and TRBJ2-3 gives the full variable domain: ETGVTQSPTHLIKTRGQQVTLRCSSQSGHNTVSWYQQALGQGPQFIFQYYREEENGRGNFPPRFSGLQFPNYSSELNVNALELDDSALYLCASSLRRGGATDTQYFGPGTRLTVL.

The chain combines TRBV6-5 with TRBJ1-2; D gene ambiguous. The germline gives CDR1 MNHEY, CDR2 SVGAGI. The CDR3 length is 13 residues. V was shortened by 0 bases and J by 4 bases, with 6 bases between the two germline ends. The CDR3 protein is CASSYSESYGYTF. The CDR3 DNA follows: TGTGCCAGCAGTTACTCAGAGAGCTATGGCTACACCTTC.

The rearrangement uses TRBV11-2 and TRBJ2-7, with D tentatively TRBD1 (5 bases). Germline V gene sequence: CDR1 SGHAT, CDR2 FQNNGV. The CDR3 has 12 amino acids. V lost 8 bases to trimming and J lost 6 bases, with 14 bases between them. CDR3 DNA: TGTGCCAGCGGCAGGGTAGGGTTCGAGCAGTACGTC. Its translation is CASGRVGFEQYV.

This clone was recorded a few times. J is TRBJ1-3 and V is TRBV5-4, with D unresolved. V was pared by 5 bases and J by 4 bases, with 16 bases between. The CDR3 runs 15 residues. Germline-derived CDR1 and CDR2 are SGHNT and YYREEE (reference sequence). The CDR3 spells CASSSFAQVGNTIYF. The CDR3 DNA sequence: TGTGCCAGCAGTTCTTTCGCGCAGGTCGGAAACACCATATATTTT.

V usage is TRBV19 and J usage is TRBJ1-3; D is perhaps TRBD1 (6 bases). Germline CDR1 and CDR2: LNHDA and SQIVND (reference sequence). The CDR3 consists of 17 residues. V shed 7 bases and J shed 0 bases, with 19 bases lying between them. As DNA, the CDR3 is TGTGCCAGTACCCGGCCCCAGGGGCCATCCTCTGGAAACACCATATATTTT. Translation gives CASTRPQGPSSGNTIYF.

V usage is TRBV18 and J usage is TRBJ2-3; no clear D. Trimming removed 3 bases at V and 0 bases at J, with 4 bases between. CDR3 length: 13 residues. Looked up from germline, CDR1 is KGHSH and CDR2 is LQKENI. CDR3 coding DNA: TGTGCCAGCTCACCGGACAGCACAGATACGCAGTATTTT. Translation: CASSPDSTDTQYF.

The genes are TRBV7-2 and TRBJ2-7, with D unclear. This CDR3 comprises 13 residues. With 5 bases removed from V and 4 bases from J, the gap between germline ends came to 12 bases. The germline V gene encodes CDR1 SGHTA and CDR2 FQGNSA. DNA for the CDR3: TGTGCCAGCAGCCCCCCGGTTCAGTACGAGCAGTACTTC. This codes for CASSPPVQYEQYF.

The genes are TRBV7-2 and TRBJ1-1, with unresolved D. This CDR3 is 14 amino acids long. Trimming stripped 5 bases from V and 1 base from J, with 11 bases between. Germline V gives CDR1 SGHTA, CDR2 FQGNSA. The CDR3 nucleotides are TGTGCCAGCAGCCCCGGAGGGTCGAACACTGAAGCTTTCTTT. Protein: CASSPGGSNTEAFF.

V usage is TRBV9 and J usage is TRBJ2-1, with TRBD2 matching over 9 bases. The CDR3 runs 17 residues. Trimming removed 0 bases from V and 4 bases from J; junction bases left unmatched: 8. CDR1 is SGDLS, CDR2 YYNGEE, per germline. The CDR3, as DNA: TGTGCCAGCAGCGTAGGCGTTGCGGGGGGGCTTTACAATGAGCAGTTCTTC. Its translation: CASSVGVAGGLYNEQFF.

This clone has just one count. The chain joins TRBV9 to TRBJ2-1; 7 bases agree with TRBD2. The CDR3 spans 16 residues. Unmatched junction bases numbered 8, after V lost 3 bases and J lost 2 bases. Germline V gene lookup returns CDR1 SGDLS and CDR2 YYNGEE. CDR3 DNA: TGTGCCAGCAGCGGGACCAGCGGGGAAGCCTACAATGAGCAGTTCTTC. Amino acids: CASSGTSGEAYNEQFF.

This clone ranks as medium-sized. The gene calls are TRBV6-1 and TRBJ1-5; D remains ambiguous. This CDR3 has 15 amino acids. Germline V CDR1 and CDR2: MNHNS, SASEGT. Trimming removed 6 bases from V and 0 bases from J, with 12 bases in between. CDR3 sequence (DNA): TGTGCCAGCAGGGAACAGCTATATAGCAATCAGCCCCAGCATTTT. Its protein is CASREQLYSNQPQHF.

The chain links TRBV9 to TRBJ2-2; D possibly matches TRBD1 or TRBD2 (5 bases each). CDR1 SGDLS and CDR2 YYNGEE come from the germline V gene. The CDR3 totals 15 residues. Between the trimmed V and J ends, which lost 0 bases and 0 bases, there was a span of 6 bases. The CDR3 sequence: CASSVGGANTGELFF. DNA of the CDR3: TGTGCCAGCAGCGTAGGAGGGGCGAACACCGGGGAGCTGTTTTTT.

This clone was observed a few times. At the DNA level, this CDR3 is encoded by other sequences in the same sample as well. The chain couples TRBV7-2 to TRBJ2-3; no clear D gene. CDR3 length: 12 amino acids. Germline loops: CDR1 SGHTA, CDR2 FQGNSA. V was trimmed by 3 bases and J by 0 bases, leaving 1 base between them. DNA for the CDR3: TGTGCCAGCAGCTTCAGCACAGATACGCAGTATTTT. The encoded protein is CASSFSTDTQYF.

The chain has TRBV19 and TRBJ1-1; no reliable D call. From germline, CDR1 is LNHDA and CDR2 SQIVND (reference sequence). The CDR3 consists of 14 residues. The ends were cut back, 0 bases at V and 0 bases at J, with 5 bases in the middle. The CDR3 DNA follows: TGTGCCAGTAGTATAGAGGGGATGAACACTGAAGCTTTCTTT. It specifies CASSIEGMNTEAFF. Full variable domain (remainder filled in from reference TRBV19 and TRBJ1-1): DGGITQSPKYLFRKEGQNVTLSCEQNLNHDAMYWYRQDPGQGLRLIYYSQIVNDFQKGDIAEGYSVSREKKESFPLTVTSAQKNPTAFYLCASSIEGMNTEAFFGQGTRLTVV.

The CDR3 region is CASSRTGEFGEQYF. The CDR3, as DNA: TGCGCCAGCAGTCGGACAGGGGAGTTCGGCGAGCAGTACTTC. The rearrangement links TRBV4-3 to TRBJ2-7; 9 bases map to TRBD1. The germline CDR1 and CDR2 sequences are LGHNA and YSLEER. The CDR3 spans 14 residues. V trimming: 6 bases; J trimming: 6 bases; junction bases outside the gene matches: 9.

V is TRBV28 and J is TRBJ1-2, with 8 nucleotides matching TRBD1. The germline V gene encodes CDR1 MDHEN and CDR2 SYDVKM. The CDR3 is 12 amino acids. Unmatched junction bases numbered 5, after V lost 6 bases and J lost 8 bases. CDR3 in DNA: TGTGCCAGCAGGTCCAGGGGGCTCGGCTACACCTTC. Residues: CASRSRGLGYTF.

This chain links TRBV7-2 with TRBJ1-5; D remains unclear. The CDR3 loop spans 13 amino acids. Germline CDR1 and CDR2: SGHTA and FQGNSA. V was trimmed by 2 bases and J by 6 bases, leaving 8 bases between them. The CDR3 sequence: CASSLTGSQPQHF. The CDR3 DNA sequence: TGTGCCAGCAGCTTAACGGGGTCTCAGCCCCAGCATTTT.